What follows describes a single TCR beta chain. CDR1 SGDLS and CDR2 YYNGEE come from the germline V gene. The CDR3 totals 15 residues. The V end was cut by 3 bases, the J end by 0 bases, with 12 bases between. Participants spanned ages about 18 to 90 years and resided in 20 to 30 US areas. Either two negative PCRs, clearance, or symptom resolution qualified Cohort 3 donors as recovered. The source of the sample is a study of blood T cell repertoires in COVID-19. Whole-study context: PBMCs, B-cell-depleted T cells, or T cells provided the cDNA or gDNA that made up the material.

The protocol was immunoSEQ multiplex PCR, while the TCRdb copy is restricted to in-frame clones and leaves out a portion. Of 200,000 to 250,000 clones listed, under 95% are singletons. This clonotype originated in a young woman who had recovered from COVID-19. Source material: PBMCs or T cells enriched from blood (not recorded which). The rearrangement joins TRBV9 to TRBJ1-2; perhaps TRBD1 as D (5 bases). The CDR3 loop reads CASSASGRANYGYTF. As DNA, the CDR3 is TGTGCCAGCAGCGCCTCAGGGCGAGCTAACTATGGCTACACCTTC.